This record looks at one T cell receptor (beta chain) sequence and its context. Its specificity is not known. The record originates from a study of T cell clonotyping in hematopoietic cell transplantation. Study-level results: Few recipient clonotypes overlapped donors; over 95% were de novo at given depth.

The data were produced by immunoSEQ multiplex PCR, yet TCRdb's version contains in-frame clones alone and is incomplete. There are some 13,000 clones in the sample; more than 90% occur only once, and 6% to 8.5% lies in the top ten. Samples: about 28 days before transplant, then days 30, 100 and 180 after. Sequenced here: PBMCs, sampled 100 days after allogeneic stem cell transplant. The TCR originated in a female patient aged 45-65 years who had an allogeneic stem cell transplant from an unrelated donor, so the T cells may come from the graft donor. Some clones in this sample may be carry-over from other donors' samples.

In DNA, the CDR3 is TGCGCCAGCAGCTTGGAAGGGGGCGGAAACACCATATATTTT. This translates into CASSLEGGGNTIYF. The J gene is TRBJ1-3, the V gene TRBV5-1; 7 bases map to TRBD1. With V trimmed by 0 bases and J by 4 bases, 1 base remained unmatched. The germline gives CDR1 SGHRS, CDR2 YFSETQ. The CDR3 length is 14 residues.